This T cell receptor beta chain was obtained from a study of blood T cell repertoires in COVID-19. The V gene's germline CDR1 is MNHEY and CDR2 SMNVEV (reference sequence). This CDR3 contains 13 residues. Libraries were prepared by immunoSEQ multiplex PCR; TCRdb keeps only in-frame clonotypes and omits some of them. The table has around 150,000 clones, around 86% seen once. Worth noting for this clone: The junction and the germline gene differ at one end; a read error may be behind it.

What was sequenced was peripheral blood. The chain is built from TRBV27 and TRBJ1-5; D ambiguous. This TCR was recovered from a man aged 50-60 years with active COVID-19. The CDR3 sequence is CASSLREDQPQHF. The DNA of the CDR3 is TGTGCCAGTAGTTTAAGGGAGGATCAGCCCCAGCATTTT.